The sequence of this T cell receptor beta chain was determined in a study of T cell responses to AZD1222 COVID-19 vaccine (dated by TCRdb to about 2021). In terms of the full investigation: AZD1222 recipients given second doses at about 4 weeks or at about 12 weeks were pooled, since spike-specific TCR depth and breadth were not found to differ between the two schedules. TCR sequencing was performed for roughly 250 trial participants, of whom around 210 were given two doses of AZD1222 and roughly 25 were given two doses of MenACWY control vaccine. Trial participants were enrolled by age into 18-55, 56-69 and 70-plus year subgroups, with approximately 160, 26 and 62 TCR-sequenced participants respectively. Here is what the overall study found, with its caveats: Because no day 14 peak-response samples were available, repertoires were characterized only after the peak T cell response. In the small 56-69-year group, the increase in depth fell short of significance, most likely because of low power. Participants were mostly white British and included more females than males, and it was suggested by the authors that clonal diversity may have been underestimated. Reportedly, close to half of the unique spike-specific TCRs recognized epitopes lying outside the regions that are mutated in the B.1.351 and B.1.1.7 variants. After two AZD1222 doses, spike-specific TCR breadth and depth were significantly higher than at day 0 and than in MenACWY recipients. CD4 TCRs associated with the vaccine covered the entire spike protein, and the dominant responses were in regions 160-218 and 743-854. Conclusions about previously exposed vaccinees were limited because only six AZD1222 recipients were SARS-CoV-2 seropositive at baseline.

This specimen's time point label, per the study, means: baseline before first vaccination. Samples from vaccinated people were obtained from the UK trials COV001 and COV002, which included a single-blind randomized controlled phase 2/3 trial of AZD1222 (ChAdOx1 nCoV-19) in healthy adults. For TCRbeta chain sequencing, PBMC samples from trial participants were taken at day 0 and at day 28 after the second dose. A word on this clone: Its recognized antigen is unknown. Base qualities are not at hand, and no much larger clone is one base apart.

The CDR3 regions of human TCRbeta chains were analyzed by immunosequencing. In the authors' own workflow: TCRs in the repertoires were compared against a reference library of SARS-CoV-2-specific TCRs that had been generated with the MIRA antigen-specificity platform. Breadth was defined as the fraction of unique TCRs that were SARS-CoV-2-associated, and depth was defined as the fraction of total T cells that were SARS-CoV-2-associated. Using the MIRA data, every spike-specific TCR was mapped to the spike region that the TCR reacted to and assigned to either a CD4 or a CD8 class. Log10-transformed breadth and depth values were compared by one-way ANOVA with Sidak's multiple comparisons tests. TCRdb provides this immuneACCESS table in a form limited to in-frame rearrangements. Some clones are lacking; in checked studies, under half of them reflect an unresolved V gene, and why the rest are absent is not known. The V and J calls and clone size were taken over from that table, and D and trimming were inferred from the DNA. The sample table lists 150,000 to 200,000 clones, approximately 94% of them with a count of one. The leading ten clones occupy about 9.2% of the sample.

Trimming costs V 5 bases and J 4 bases, and their ends lie 18 bases apart. Based on the germline V gene, the CDR1 and CDR2 sequences are SGHNT and YENEEA. The CDR3 sequence holds 16 residues, the cysteine and phenylalanine included. Left in the record is the CDR3 DNA by itself, 48 bases read in frame from the first base. This chain is built from TRBV11-3 and TRBJ2-1; a tentative D match to TRBD1 spans 7 bases. The input for sequencing was peripheral blood, taken on day 0 of AZD1222 vaccination. This TCR derives from an adult in good health. The nucleotide sequence reads TGTGCCAGCAGCCGCGGGACAGAAAGCCTTTACAATGAGCAGTTCTTC. Translated, it gives CASSRGTESLYNEQFF.